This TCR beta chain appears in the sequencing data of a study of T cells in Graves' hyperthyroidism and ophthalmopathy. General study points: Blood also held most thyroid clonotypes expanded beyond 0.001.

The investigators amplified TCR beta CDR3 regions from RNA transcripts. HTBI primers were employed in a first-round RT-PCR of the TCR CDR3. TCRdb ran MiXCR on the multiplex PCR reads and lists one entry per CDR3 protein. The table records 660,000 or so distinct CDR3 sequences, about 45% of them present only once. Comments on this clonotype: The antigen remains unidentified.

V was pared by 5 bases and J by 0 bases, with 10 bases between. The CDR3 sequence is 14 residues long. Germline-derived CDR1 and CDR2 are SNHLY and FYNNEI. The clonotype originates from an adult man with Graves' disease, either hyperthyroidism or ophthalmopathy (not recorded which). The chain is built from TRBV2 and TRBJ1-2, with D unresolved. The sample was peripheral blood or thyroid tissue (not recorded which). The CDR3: CASSPLGANYGYTF. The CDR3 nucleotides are TGTGCCAGCAGTCCCCTAGGCGCTAACTATGGCTACACCTTC.